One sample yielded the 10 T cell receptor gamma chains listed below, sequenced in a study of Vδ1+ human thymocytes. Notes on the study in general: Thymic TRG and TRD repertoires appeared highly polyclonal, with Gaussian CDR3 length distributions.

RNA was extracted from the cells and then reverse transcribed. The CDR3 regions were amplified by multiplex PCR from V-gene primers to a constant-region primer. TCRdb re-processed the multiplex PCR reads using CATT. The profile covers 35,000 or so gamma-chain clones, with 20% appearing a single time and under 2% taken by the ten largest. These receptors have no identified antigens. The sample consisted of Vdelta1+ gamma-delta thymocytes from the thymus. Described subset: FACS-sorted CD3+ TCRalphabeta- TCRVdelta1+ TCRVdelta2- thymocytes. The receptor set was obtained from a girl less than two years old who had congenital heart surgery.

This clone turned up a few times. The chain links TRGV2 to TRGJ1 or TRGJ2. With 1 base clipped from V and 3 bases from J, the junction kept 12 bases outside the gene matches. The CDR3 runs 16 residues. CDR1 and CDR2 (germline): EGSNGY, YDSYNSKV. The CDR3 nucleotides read TGTGCCACCTGGGACGGCCACGGGGGACCTTATTATAAGAAACTCTTT. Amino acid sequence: CATWDGHGGPYYKKLF.

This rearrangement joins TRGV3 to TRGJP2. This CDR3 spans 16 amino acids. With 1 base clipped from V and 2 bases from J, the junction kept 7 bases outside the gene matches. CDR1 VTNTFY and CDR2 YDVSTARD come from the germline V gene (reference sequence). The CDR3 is CATWDSQKSSDWIKTF. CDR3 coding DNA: TGTGCCACCTGGGACAGTCAGAAAAGTAGTGATTGGATCAAGACGTTT.

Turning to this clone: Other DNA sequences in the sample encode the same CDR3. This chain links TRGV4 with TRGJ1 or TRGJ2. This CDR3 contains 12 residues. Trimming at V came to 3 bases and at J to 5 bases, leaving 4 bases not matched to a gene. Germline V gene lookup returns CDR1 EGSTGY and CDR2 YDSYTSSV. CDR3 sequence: CATWDRNYKKLF. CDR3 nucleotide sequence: TGTGCCACCTGGGATCGAAATTATAAGAAACTCTTT.

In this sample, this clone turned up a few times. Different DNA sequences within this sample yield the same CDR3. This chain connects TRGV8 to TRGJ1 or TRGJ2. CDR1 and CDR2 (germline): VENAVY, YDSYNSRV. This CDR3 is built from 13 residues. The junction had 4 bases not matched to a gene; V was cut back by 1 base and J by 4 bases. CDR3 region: CATWDSDYYKKLF. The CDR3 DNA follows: TGTGCCACCTGGGATAGTGACTATTATAAGAAACTCTTT.

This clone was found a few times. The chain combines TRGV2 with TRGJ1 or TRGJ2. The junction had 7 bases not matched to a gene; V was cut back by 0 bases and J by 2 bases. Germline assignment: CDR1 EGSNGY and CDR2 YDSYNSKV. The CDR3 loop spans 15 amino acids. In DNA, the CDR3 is TGTGCCACCTGGGACGGGCTTGTGGATTATTATAAGAAACTCTTT. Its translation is CATWDGLVDYYKKLF.

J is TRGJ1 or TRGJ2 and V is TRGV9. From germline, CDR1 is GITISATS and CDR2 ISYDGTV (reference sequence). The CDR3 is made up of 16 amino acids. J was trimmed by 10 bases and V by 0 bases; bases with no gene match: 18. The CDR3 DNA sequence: TGTGCCTTGTGGGAGGTGCAACTTGCCCCGAAGAGGAAGAAACTCTTT. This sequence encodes CALWEVQLAPKRKKLF.

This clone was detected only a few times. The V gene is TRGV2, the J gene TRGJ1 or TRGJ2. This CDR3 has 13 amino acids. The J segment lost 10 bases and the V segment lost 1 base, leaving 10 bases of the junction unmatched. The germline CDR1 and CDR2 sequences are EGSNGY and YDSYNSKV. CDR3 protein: CATWDGLNLKKLF. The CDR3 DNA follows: TGTGCCACCTGGGACGGCCTAAACCTCAAGAAACTCTTT.

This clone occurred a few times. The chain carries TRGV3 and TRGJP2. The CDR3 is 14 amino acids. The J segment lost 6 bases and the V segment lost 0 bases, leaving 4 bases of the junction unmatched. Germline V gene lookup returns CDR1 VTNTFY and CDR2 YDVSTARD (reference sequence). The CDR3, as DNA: TGTGCCACCTGGGACAGGCTTCGTGATTGGATCAAGACGTTT. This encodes CATWDRLRDWIKTF.

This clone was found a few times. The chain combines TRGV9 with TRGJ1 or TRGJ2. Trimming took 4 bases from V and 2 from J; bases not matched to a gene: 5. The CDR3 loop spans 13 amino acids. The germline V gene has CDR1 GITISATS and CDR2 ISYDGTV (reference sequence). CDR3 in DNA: TGTGCCTTGTGGGATCGGGATTATTATAAGAAACTCTTT. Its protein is CALWDRDYYKKLF.

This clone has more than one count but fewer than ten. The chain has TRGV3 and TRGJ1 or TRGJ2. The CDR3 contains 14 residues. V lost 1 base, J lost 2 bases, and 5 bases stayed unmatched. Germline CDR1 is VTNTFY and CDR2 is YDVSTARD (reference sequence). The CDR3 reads CATWDSGDYYKKLF. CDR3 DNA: TGTGCCACCTGGGACAGTGGTGATTATTATAAGAAACTCTTT.